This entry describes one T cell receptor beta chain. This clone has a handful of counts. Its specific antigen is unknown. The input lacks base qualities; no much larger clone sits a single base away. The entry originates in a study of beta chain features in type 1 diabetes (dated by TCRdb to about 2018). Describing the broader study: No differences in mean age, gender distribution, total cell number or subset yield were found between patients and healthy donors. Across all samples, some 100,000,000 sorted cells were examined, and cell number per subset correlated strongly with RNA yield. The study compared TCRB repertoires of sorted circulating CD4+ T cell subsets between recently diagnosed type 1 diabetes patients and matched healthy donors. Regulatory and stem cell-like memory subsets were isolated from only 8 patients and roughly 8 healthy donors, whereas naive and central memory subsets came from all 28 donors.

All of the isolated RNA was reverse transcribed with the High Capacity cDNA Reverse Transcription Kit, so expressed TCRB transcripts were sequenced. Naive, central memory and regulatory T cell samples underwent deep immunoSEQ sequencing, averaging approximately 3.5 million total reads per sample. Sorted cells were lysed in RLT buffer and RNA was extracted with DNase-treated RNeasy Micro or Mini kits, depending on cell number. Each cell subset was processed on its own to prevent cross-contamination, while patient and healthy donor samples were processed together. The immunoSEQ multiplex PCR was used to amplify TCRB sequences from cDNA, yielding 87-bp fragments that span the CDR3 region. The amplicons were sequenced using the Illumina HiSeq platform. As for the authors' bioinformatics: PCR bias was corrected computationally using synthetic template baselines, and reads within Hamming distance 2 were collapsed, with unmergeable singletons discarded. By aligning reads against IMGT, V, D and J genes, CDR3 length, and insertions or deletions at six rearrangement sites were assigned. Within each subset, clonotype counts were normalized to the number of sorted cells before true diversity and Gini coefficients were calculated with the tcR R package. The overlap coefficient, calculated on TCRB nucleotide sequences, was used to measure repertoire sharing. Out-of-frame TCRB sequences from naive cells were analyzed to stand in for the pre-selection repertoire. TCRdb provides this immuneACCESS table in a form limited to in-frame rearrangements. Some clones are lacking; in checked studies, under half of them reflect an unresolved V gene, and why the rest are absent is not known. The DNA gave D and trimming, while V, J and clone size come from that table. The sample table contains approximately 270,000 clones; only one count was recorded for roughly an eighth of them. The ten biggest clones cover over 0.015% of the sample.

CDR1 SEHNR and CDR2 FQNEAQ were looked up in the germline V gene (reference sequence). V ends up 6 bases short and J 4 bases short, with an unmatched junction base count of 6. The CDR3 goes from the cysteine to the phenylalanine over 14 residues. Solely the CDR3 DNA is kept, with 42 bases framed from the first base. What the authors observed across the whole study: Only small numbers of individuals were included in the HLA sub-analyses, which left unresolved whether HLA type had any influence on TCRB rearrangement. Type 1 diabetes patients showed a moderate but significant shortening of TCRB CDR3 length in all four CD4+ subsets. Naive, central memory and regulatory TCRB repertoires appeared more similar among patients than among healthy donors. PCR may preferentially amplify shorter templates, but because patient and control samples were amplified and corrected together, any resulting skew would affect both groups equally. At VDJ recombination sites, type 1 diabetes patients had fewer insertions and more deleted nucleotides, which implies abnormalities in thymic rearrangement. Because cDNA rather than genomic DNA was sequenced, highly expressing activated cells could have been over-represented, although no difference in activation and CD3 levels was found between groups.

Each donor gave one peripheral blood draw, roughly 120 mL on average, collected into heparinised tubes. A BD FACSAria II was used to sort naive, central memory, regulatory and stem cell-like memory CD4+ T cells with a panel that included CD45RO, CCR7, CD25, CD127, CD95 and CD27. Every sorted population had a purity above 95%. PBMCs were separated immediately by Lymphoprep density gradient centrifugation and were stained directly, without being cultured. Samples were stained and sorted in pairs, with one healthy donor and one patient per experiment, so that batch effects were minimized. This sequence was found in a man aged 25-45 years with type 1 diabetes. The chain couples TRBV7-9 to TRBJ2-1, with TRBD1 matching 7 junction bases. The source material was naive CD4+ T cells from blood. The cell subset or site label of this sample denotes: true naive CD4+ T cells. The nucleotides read TGTGCCAGCAGAATACAGGGGCAGTACAATGAGCAGTTCTTC. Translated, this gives CASRIQGQYNEQFF.